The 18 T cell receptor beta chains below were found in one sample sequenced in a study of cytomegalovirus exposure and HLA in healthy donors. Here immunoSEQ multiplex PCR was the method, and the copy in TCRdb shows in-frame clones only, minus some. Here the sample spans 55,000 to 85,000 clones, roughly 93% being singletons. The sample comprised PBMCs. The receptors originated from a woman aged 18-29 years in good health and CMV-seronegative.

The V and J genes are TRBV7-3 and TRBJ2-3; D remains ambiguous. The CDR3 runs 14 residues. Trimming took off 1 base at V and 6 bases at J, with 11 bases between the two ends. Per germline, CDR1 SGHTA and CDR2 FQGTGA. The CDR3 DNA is TGTGCCAGCAGCTTAAATGCGGCGTCGGATACGCAGTATTTT. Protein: CASSLNAASDTQYF.

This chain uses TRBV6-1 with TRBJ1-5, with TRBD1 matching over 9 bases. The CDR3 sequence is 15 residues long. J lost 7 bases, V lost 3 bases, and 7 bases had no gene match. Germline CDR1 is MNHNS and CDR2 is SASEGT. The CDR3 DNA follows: TGTGCCAGCAGTGAGGGAGGGACAGGGTGGCAGCCCCAGCATTTT. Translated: CASSEGGTGWQPQHF.

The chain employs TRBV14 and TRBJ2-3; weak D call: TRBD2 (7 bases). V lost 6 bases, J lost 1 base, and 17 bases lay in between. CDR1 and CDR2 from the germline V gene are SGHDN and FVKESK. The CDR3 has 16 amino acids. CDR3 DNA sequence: TGTGCCAGCAGTCCTATTTGGGGGGGCCGCACAGATACGCAGTATTTT. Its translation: CASSPIWGGRTDTQYF.

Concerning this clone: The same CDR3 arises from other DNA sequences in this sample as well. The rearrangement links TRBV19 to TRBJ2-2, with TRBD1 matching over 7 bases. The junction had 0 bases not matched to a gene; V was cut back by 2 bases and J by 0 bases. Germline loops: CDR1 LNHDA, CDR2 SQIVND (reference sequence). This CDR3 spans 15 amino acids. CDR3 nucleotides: TGTGCCAGTAGTATACAGGGGGCGAACACCGGGGAGCTGTTTTTT. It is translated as CASSIQGANTGELFF.

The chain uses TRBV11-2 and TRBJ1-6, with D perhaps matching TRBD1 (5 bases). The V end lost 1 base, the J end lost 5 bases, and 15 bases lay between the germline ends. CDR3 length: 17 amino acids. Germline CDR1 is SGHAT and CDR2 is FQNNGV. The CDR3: CASSLVGPGSDNSPLHF. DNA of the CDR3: TGTGCCAGCAGCTTAGTAGGGCCAGGGTCGGATAATTCACCCCTCCACTTT.

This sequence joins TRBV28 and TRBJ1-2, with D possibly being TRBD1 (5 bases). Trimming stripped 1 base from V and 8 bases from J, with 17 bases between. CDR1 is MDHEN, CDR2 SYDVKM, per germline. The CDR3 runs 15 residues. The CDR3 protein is CASSLYTAGGYGYTF. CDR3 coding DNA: TGTGCCAGCAGTTTATACACAGCGGGGGGTTACGGCTACACCTTC.

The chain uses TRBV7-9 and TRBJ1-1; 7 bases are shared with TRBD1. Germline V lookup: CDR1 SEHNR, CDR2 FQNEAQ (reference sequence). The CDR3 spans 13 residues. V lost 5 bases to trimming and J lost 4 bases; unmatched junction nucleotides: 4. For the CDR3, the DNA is TGTGCCAGCAGCCCAGGGGGTGGCACTGAAGCTTTCTTT. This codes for CASSPGGGTEAFF.

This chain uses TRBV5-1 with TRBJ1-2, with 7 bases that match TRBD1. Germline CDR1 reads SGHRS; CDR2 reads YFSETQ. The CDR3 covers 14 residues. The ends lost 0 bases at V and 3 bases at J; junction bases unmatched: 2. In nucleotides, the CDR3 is TGCGCCAGCAGCTTGGAGGGGGCCGACTATGGCTACACCTTC. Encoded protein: CASSLEGADYGYTF.

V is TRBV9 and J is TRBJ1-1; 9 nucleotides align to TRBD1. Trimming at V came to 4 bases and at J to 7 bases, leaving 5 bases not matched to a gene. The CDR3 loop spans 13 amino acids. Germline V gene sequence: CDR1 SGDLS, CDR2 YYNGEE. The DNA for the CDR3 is TGTGCCAGCAGCTCCGACAGGGGGAGTGAAGCTTTCTTT. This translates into CASSSDRGSEAFF.

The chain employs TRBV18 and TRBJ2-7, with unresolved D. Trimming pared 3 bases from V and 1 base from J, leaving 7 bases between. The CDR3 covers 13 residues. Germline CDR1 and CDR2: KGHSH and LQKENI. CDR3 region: CASSPSRSYEQYF. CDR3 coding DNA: TGTGCCAGCTCACCCTCTCGGTCCTACGAGCAGTACTTC. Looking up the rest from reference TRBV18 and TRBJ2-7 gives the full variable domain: NAGVMQNPRHLVRRRGQEARLRCSPMKGHSHVYWYRQLPEEGLKFMVYLQKENIIDESGMPKERFSAEFPKEGPSILRIQQVVRGDSAAYFCASSPSRSYEQYFGPGTRLTVT.

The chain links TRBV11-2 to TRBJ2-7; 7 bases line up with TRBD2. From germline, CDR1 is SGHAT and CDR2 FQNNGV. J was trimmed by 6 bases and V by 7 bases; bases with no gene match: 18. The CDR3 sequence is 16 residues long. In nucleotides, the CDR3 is TGTGCCAGCACATCTGGGGGGGGTGGACTATCAGCCGAGCAGTACTTC. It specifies CASTSGGGGLSAEQYF.

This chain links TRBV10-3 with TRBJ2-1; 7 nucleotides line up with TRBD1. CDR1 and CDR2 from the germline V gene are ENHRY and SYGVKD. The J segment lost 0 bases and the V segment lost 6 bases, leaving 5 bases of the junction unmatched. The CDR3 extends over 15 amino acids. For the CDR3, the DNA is TGTGCCATCAGCAAGGGACAGCTCTCCTACAATGAGCAGTTCTTC. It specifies CAISKGQLSYNEQFF.

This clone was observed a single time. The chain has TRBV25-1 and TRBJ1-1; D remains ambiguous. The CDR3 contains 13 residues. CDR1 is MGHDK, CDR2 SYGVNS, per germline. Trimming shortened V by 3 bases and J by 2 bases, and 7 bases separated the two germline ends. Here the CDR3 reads CASSEGSNTEAFF. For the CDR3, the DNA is TGTGCCAGCAGTGAGGGGAGTAACACTGAAGCTTTCTTT.

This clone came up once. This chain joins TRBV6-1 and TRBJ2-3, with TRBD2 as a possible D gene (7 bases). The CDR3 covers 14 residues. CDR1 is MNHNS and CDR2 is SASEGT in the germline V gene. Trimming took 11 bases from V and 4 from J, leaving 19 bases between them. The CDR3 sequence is CAGKGGEAADTQYF. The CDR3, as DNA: TGTGCCGGAAAGGGGGGGGAGGCAGCAGATACGCAGTATTTT.

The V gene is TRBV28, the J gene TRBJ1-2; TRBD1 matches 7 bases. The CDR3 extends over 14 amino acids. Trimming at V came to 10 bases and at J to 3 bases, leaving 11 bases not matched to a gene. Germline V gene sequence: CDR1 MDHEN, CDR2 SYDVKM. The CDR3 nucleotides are TGTGCCATCAAACCACCGGGACAGCACTATGGCTACACCTTC. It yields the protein CAIKPPGQHYGYTF.

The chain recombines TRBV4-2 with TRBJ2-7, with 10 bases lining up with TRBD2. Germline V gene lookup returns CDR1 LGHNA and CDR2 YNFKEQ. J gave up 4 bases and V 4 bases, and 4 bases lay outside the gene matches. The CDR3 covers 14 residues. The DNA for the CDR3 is TGTGCCAGCAGCCCTCTAGCGGGAGTGTACGAGCAGTACTTC. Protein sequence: CASSPLAGVYEQYF.

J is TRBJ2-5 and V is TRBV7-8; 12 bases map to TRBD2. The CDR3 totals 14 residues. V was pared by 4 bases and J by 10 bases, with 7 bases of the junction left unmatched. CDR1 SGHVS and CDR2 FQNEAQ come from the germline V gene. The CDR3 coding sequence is TGTGCCAGCAGCTCTGAGACTAGCGGGAGAGGCCAGTACTTC. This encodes CASSSETSGRGQYF.

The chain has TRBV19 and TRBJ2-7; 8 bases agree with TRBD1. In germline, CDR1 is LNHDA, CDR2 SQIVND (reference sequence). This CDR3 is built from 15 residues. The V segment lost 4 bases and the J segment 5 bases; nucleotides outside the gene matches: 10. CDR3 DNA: TGTGCCAGTAGTAAGGACAGGGAGAGACGAAACGAGCAGTACTTC. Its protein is CASSKDRERRNEQYF.